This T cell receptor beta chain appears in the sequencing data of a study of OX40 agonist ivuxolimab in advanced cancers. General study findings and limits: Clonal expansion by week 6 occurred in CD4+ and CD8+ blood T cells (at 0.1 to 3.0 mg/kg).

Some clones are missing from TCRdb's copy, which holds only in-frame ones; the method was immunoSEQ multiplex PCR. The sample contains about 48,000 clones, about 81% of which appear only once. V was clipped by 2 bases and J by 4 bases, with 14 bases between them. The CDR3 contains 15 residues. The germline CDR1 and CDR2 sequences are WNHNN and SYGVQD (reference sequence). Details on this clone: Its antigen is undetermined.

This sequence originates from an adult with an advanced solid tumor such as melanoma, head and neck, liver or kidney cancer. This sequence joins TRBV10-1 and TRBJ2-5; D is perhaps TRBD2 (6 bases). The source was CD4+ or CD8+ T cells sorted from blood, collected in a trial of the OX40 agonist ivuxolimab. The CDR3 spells CASSEPGEGTETQYF. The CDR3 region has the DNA TGCGCCAGCAGTGAGCCGGGAGAGGGTACAGAGACCCAGTACTTC.